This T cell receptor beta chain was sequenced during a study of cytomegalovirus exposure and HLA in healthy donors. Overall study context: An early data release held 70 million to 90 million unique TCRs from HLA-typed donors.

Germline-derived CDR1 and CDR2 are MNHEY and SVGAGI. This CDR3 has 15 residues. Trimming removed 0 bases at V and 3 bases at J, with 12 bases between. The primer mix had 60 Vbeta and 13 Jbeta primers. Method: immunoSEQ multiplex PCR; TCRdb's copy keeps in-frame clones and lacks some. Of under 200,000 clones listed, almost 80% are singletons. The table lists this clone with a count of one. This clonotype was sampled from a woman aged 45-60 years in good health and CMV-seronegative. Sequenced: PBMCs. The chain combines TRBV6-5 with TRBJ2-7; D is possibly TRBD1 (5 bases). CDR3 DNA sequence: TGTGCCAGCAGTTACTCCAGGGCAGGTGGCTACGAGCAGTACTTC. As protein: CASSYSRAGGYEQYF.